The 31 T cell receptor beta chains presented below share a single source sample, sequenced in a study of T cell responses to AZD1222 COVID-19 vaccine. Repertoires were generated with immunoSEQ multiplex PCR, while TCRdb's copy carries only in-frame clones and drops some. Here the sample spans 150,000 to 180,000 clones, around 85% being singletons. The material was peripheral blood, obtained on day 0 of MenACWY control vaccination. All receptors come from an adult in good health.

V usage is TRBV19 and J usage is TRBJ1-2, with 8 positions matching TRBD1. The CDR3 loop spans 15 amino acids. Looked up from germline, CDR1 is LNHDA and CDR2 is SQIVND (reference sequence). J gave up 3 bases and V 4 bases, and 7 bases lay outside the gene matches. CDR3 DNA: TGTGCCAGTAGTACCTGGACAGGGCTGGACTATGGCTACACCTTC. Translation gives CASSTWTGLDYGYTF.

The V call is TRBV28, the J call TRBJ2-7, with 8 bases aligning to TRBD1. V shed 5 bases and J 2 bases; nucleotides not matched to a gene: 5. This CDR3 region has 14 residues. CDR1 is MDHEN and CDR2 is SYDVKM in the germline V gene. CDR3 coding DNA: TGTGCCAGCAGTCCCGACAGGGGCACCTACGAGCAGTACGTC. It codes for CASSPDRGTYEQYV.

The chain couples TRBV28 to TRBJ1-5; 8 nucleotides match TRBD1. This CDR3 comprises 14 residues. The germline V gene has CDR1 MDHEN and CDR2 SYDVKM. J lost 6 bases, V lost 7 bases, and 8 bases had no gene match. The CDR3 here is CASTGSGGGQPQHF. The CDR3 DNA is TGTGCCAGCACCGGCTCAGGGGGCGGTCAGCCCCAGCATTTT.

This chain uses TRBV19 with TRBJ1-5; TRBD1 might be the D (5 bases). In germline, CDR1 is LNHDA, CDR2 SQIVND (reference sequence). This CDR3 has 13 residues. V was shortened by 7 bases and J by 8 bases, with 15 bases between the two germline ends. For the CDR3, the DNA is TGTGCCAGTACCACGACAGATCTCGAGCCCCAGCATTTT. Translation: CASTTTDLEPQHF.

The chain couples TRBV6-6 to TRBJ2-3; 9 bases are a match to TRBD2. Per the germline V gene, CDR1 is MNHNY and CDR2 is SVGAGI (reference sequence). Trimming at V came to 2 bases and at J to 5 bases, leaving 5 bases not matched to a gene. CDR3 length: 15 residues. For the CDR3, the DNA is TGTGCCAGCAGTTACCCTAGCGGGACCTTAGATACGCAGTATTTT. It encodes CASSYPSGTLDTQYF.

The chain uses TRBV2 and TRBJ2-5, with D possibly matching TRBD1 (7 bases). V lost 7 bases to trimming and J lost 5 bases, with 17 bases between them. Germline assignment: CDR1 SNHLY and CDR2 FYNNEI. The CDR3 consists of 14 residues. The DNA for the CDR3 is TGTGCCAGCAATACCCAGGGGGGACAGGAGACCCAGTACTTC. This sequence encodes CASNTQGGQETQYF.

The chain uses TRBV15 and TRBJ2-7; TRBD1 aligns across 7 bases. The CDR3 runs 16 residues. V shed 0 bases and J 7 bases; nucleotides not matched to a gene: 12. The germline V gene has CDR1 LNHNV and CDR2 YYDKDF (reference sequence). The CDR3 sequence: CATSRDNTRQGGEQYV. For the CDR3, the DNA is TGTGCCACCAGCAGAGATAATACTCGACAGGGCGGGGAGCAGTACGTC.

Only a few counts were recorded for this clone. The chain has TRBV7-9 and TRBJ2-2, with unresolved D. The CDR3 sequence is 14 residues long. From germline, CDR1 is SEHNR and CDR2 FQNEAQ (reference sequence). Trimming took 1 base from V and 3 from J, leaving 6 bases between them. CDR3 region: CASSLVAYTGELFF. CDR3 DNA: TGTGCCAGCAGCTTAGTGGCTTACACCGGGGAGCTGTTTTTT.

The rearrangement uses TRBV14 and TRBJ2-3, with no clear D. The CDR3 runs 12 residues. The V gene's germline CDR1 is SGHDN and CDR2 FVKESK. V dropped 1 base and J dropped 5 bases, with 4 bases sitting between them. Here the CDR3 reads CASSQVVDTQYF. In DNA, the CDR3 is TGTGCCAGCAGCCAAGTGGTAGATACGCAGTATTTT. Variable domain in full (rest from reference TRBV14 and TRBJ2-3): EAGVTQFPSHSVIEKGQTVTLRCDPISGHDNLYWYRRVMGKEIKFLLHFVKESKQDESGMPNNRFLAERTGGTYSTLKVQPAELEDSGVYFCASSQVVDTQYFGPGTRLTVL.

The CDR3 spells CASSLSGRGHYNEQFF. CDR3 sequence (DNA): TGTGCCAGCAGCCTGAGCGGGAGGGGTCACTACAATGAGCAGTTCTTC. This chain connects TRBV7-9 to TRBJ2-1, with 10 bases aligning to TRBD2. Unmatched junction bases numbered 7, after V lost 5 bases and J lost 3 bases. CDR1 is SEHNR, CDR2 FQNEAQ, per germline (reference sequence). This CDR3 is built from 16 residues. Based on the CDR3 plus reference TRBV7-9 and TRBJ2-1, the full variable domain is DTGVSQNPRHKITKRGQNVTFRCDPISEHNRLYWYRQTLGQGPEFLTYFQNEAQLEKSRLLSDRFSAERPKGSFSTLEIQRTEQGDSAMYLCASSLSGRGHYNEQFFGPGTRLTVL.

V gene TRBV15 combines with J gene TRBJ2-2; TRBD1 or TRBD2 may be the D gene (5 bases each). V was pared by 1 base and J by 1 base, with 13 bases between. The V gene's germline CDR1 is LNHNV and CDR2 YYDKDF (reference sequence). The CDR3 covers 17 residues. Here the CDR3 reads CATSRAEGSRNTGELFF. DNA for the CDR3: TGTGCCACCAGCAGAGCAGAGGGGTCTCGGAACACCGGGGAGCTGTTTTTT.

This sequence joins TRBV11-2 and TRBJ1-6; 9 bases line up with TRBD1. The CDR3 runs 16 residues. V lost 5 bases to trimming and J lost 2 bases; unmatched junction nucleotides: 4. The germline CDR1 and CDR2 sequences are SGHAT and FQNNGV. CDR3 nucleotides: TGTGCCAGCAGCCGGACAGGGGATCCCTATAATTCACCCCTCCACTTT. This sequence encodes CASSRTGDPYNSPLHF.

A single count supports this clone. The chain couples TRBV11-2 to TRBJ2-2; D may be TRBD2 (5 bases). The length of the CDR3 is 15 residues. Germline V gene data show CDR1 as SGHAT and CDR2 as FQNNGV. V shed 2 bases and J shed 5 bases, with 12 bases lying between them. Here the CDR3 DNA reads TGTGCCAGCAGCTTAAAACACTCGGGGACCGGGGAGCTGTTTTTT. Translated, it gives CASSLKHSGTGELFF.

The chain combines TRBV11-1 with TRBJ1-6; no clear D gene. The CDR3 extends over 16 amino acids. The germline CDR1 and CDR2 sequences are SGHAT and FQDESV (reference sequence). The ends were cut back, 5 bases at V and 5 bases at J, with 16 bases in the middle. This CDR3 reads CASSRKDREDNSPLHF. The CDR3 nucleotides are TGTGCCAGCAGCCGAAAAGACCGAGAAGATAATTCACCCCTCCACTTT.

This chain connects TRBV4-3 to TRBJ2-3; TRBD1 agrees at 10 bases. The CDR3 is 15 residues long. V was clipped by 4 bases and J by 6 bases; unmatched bases: 7. Germline CDR1 is LGHNA and CDR2 is YSLEER. The CDR3 spells CASSLATGGRDTQYF. The DNA for the CDR3 is TGCGCCAGCAGCCTCGCGACAGGGGGCAGGGATACGCAGTATTTT.

This chain links TRBV18 with TRBJ2-7, with 10 bases identical to TRBD1. Trimming took 2 bases from V and 4 from J; bases not matched to a gene: 2. Germline CDR1 and CDR2: KGHSH and LQKENI. The CDR3 length is 14 residues. CDR3 DNA: TGTGCCAGCTCACCAGGACAGGGGGAGTACGAGCAGTACTTC. Its protein is CASSPGQGEYEQYF. Full variable domain (missing parts from reference TRBV18 and TRBJ2-7): NAGVMQNPRHLVRRRGQEARLRCSPMKGHSHVYWYRQLPEEGLKFMVYLQKENIIDESGMPKERFSAEFPKEGPSILRIQQVVRGDSAAYFCASSPGQGEYEQYFGPGTRLTVT.

This clone was seen more than once but under ten times. This chain joins TRBV19 and TRBJ1-5, with D perhaps matching TRBD1 (5 bases). Trimming took off 10 bases at V and 5 bases at J, with 21 bases between the two ends. The germline V gene has CDR1 LNHDA and CDR2 SQIVND (reference sequence). The CDR3 loop spans 15 amino acids. The CDR3 sequence is CATAGGAGDDQPQHF. CDR3 DNA sequence: TGTGCCACTGCCGGCGGGGCAGGTGACGATCAGCCCCAGCATTTT.

The chain links TRBV12-5 to TRBJ1-5, with TRBD1 identical over 8 bases. CDR3 length: 16 residues. The J segment lost 4 bases and the V segment lost 5 bases, leaving 10 bases of the junction unmatched. CDR1 and CDR2 (germline): LGHNT, FRNRAP. The DNA of the CDR3 is TGTGCTAGTGGTGCCTTCCCGGGACAGGATAATCAGCCCCAGCATTTT. Its translation is CASGAFPGQDNQPQHF.

The chain uses TRBV18 and TRBJ1-5, with TRBD1 matching over 7 bases. The CDR3 totals 13 residues. Unmatched junction bases numbered 1, after V lost 3 bases and J lost 5 bases. Per germline, CDR1 KGHSH and CDR2 LQKENI. The CDR3 spells CASSPGTDQPQHF. CDR3 bases: TGTGCCAGCTCACCGGGGACAGATCAGCCCCAGCATTTT.

The chain couples TRBV4-1 to TRBJ2-5, with 9 bases matching TRBD2. CDR1 MGHRA and CDR2 YSYEKL come from the germline V gene. The CDR3 length is 17 residues. The ends lost 0 bases at V and 5 bases at J; junction bases unmatched: 10. CDR3 nucleotides: TGCGCCAGCAGCCAAGATTTGGGAAGCGGGGGGTACGAGACCCAGTACTTC. This encodes CASSQDLGSGGYETQYF.

The J gene is TRBJ2-1, the V gene TRBV6-4; TRBD2 agrees at 13 bases. After removal of 6 bases from V and 8 bases from J, the junction contained 4 bases not matched to a gene. Germline CDR1 MRHNA, CDR2 SNTAGT. This CDR3 has 14 amino acids. The CDR3 sequence is CASSRTSGSHEQFF. In DNA form, the CDR3 reads TGTGCCAGCAGCCGGACTAGCGGGAGTCATGAGCAGTTCTTC.

The chain is built from TRBV29-1 and TRBJ1-3; D unresolved. V was cut by 3 bases and J by 2 bases, with 8 bases left in between. The CDR3 spans 13 residues. The germline gives CDR1 SQVTM, CDR2 ANQGSEA. The CDR3 DNA follows: TGCAGCGTTGATCGTCGGGCTGGAAACACCATATATTTT. Translating gives CSVDRRAGNTIYF.

The chain is built from TRBV18 and TRBJ1-3, with TRBD1 identical over 8 bases. V trimming: 2 bases; J trimming: 4 bases; junction bases outside the gene matches: 7. The CDR3 is 16 residues long. From germline, CDR1 is KGHSH and CDR2 LQKENI. This CDR3 is CASSPKTGVIGNTIYF. The CDR3 nucleotides are TGTGCCAGCTCACCAAAGACAGGGGTAATCGGAAACACCATATATTTT.

The chain carries TRBV6-6 and TRBJ2-1; the match to TRBD2 covers 9 bases. V lost 4 bases, J lost 5 bases, and 6 bases stayed unmatched. From germline, CDR1 is MNHNY and CDR2 SVGAGI (reference sequence). The CDR3 sequence is 15 residues long. The CDR3 coding sequence is TGTGCCAGCAGTTCCTTTAGCGGGAGTCACAATGAGCAGTTCTTC. Protein: CASSSFSGSHNEQFF.

This sequence joins TRBV5-4 and TRBJ1-2; D gene uncertain. Trimming took off 4 bases at V and 2 bases at J, with 6 bases between the two ends. The CDR3 length is 12 residues. In germline, CDR1 is SGHNT, CDR2 YYREEE (reference sequence). DNA for the CDR3: TGTGCCAGCAGCCGGGAAAACTATGGCTACACCTTC. Translation: CASSRENYGYTF.

V usage is TRBV2 and J usage is TRBJ2-1, with 11 bases identical to TRBD2. V shed 7 bases and J 4 bases; nucleotides not matched to a gene: 12. CDR3 size: 17 residues. Germline V CDR1 and CDR2: SNHLY, FYNNEI. The CDR3, as DNA: TGTGCCAGCAAGAGGTTGCTAGCGGGGGGCCGGTACAATGAGCAGTTCTTC. Residues: CASKRLLAGGRYNEQFF.

This sequence joins TRBV11-2 and TRBJ2-5; 8 bases line up with TRBD2. CDR1 is SGHAT and CDR2 is FQNNGV in the germline V gene. This CDR3 is 19 amino acids long. The V segment lost 3 bases and the J segment 4 bases; nucleotides outside the gene matches: 19. The CDR3 DNA reads as TGTGCCAGCAGCTTCGGTTGGGCCGCGGGAGGTATTGGTCGAGAGACCCAGTACTTC. Translating gives CASSFGWAAGGIGRETQYF.

The chain joins TRBV12-3 or TRBV12-4 to TRBJ1-6; D is uncertain. The length of the CDR3 is 13 residues. V was shortened by 6 bases and J by 8 bases, with 11 bases between the two germline ends. CDR3 amino acids: CASSPRRDSPLHF. DNA of the CDR3: TGTGCCAGCAGCCCAAGAAGGGATTCACCCCTCCACTTT.

This chain links TRBV7-6 with TRBJ2-1, with unresolved D. V lost 2 bases and J lost 5, with 7 bases in between. Germline CDR1 and CDR2: SGHVS and FNYEAQ. This CDR3 has 13 amino acids. In DNA, the CDR3 is TGTGCCAGCAGCTTACGGCCTAACAATGAGCAGTTCTTC. Residues: CASSLRPNNEQFF.

The V call is TRBV5-1, the J call TRBJ1-2; 8 positions match TRBD1. Germline V lookup: CDR1 SGHRS, CDR2 YFSETQ. CDR3 size: 16 residues. The V and J ends lost 0 bases and 4 bases, in that order; junction bases with no gene match: 8. DNA of the CDR3: TGCGCCAGCAGCTTGGGGGACTCAGGGGGCGGCTATGGCTACACCTTC. This encodes CASSLGDSGGGYGYTF.

The CDR3 region is CASSSGSSYNEQFF. The DNA for the CDR3 is TGTGCCAGTAGTAGCGGCAGCTCCTACAATGAGCAGTTCTTC. The chain couples TRBV4-2 to TRBJ2-1; D perhaps matches TRBD2 (6 bases). Trimming left V 9 bases short and J 0 bases short, with 12 bases between. Germline V gene sequence: CDR1 LGHNA, CDR2 YNFKEQ. The CDR3 extends over 14 amino acids.